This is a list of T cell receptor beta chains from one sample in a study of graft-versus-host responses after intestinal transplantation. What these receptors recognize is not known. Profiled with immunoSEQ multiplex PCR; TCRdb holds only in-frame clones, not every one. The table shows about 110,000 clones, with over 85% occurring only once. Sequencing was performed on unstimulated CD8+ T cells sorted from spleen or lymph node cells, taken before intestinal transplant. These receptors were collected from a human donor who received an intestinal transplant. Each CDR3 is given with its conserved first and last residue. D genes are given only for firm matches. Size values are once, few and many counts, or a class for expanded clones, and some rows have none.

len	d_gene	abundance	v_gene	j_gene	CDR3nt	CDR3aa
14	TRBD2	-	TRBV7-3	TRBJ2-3	TGTGCCAGCAGCTTTGGTAGCGGGACAGATACGCAGTATTTT	CASSFGSGTDTQYF
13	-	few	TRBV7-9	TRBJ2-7	TGTGCCAGCAGCCAAGGCCCTACCGGCGAGCAGTACTTC	CASSQGPTGEQYF
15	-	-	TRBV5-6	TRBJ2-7	TGTGCCAGCAGCTTGGGGTTGAAGAGCTCCTACGAGCAGTACTTC	CASSLGLKSSYEQYF
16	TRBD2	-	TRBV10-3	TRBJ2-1	TGTGCCATCAGTGAGAAGACTAGCGGCCCCTACAATGAGCAGTTCTTC	CAISEKTSGPYNEQFF
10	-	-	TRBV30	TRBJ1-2	TGTGCCTGGATCAAGGATGGCTACACCTTC	CAWIKDGYTF
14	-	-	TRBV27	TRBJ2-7	TGTGCCAGCAGTTTAGGGTCGGGATTCTACGAGCAGTACTTC	CASSLGSGFYEQYF
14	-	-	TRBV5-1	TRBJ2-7	TGCGCCAGCAGCTTGGATGGGGGGTGGGGCGAGCAGTACTTC	CASSLDGGWGEQYF
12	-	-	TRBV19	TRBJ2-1	TGTGCCAGTAGCCCGAACCTCAATGAGCAGTTCTTC	CASSPNLNEQFF
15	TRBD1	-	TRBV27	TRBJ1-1	TGTGCCAGCAGTTCCGCCGGGACAGGGAACACTGAAGCTTTCTTT	CASSSAGTGNTEAFF
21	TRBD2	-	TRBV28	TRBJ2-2	TGTGCCAGCAGTTTTATACCCAGACTAGCGGGAGAGAGGACTAACACCGGGGAGCTGTTTTTT	CASSFIPRLAGERTNTGELFF
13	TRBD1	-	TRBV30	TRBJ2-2	TGTGCCTGGAGCCTAGACAGGGCCGGGGAGCTGTTTTTT	CAWSLDRAGELFF
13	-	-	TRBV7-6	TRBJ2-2	TGTGCCAGCAGCTTTGGAAACACCGGGGAGCTGTTTTTT	CASSFGNTGELFF
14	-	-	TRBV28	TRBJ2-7	TGTGCCAGCAGTTTGGTCTCGGGAGCCTACGAGCAGTACTTC	CASSLVSGAYEQYF
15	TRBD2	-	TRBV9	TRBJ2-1	TGTGCCAGCAGCGGGGGGACTAGCGGCCCGGTGGAGCAGTTCTTC	CASSGGTSGPVEQFF
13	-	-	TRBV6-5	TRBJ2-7	TGTGCCAGCAGTTACTCGCTTGGTTCCGAGCAGTACTTC	CASSYSLGSEQYF
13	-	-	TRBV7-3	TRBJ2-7	TGTGCCAGCAGCCTGTCCCTCGGCTCCGAGCAGTACTTC	CASSLSLGSEQYF
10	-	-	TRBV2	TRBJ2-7	TGTGCCAGCAGCCAGTACGAGCAGTACTTC	CASSQYEQYF
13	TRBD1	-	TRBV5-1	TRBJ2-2	TGCGCCAGCAGCTTTACAGGGGTCGGGGAGCTGTTTTTT	CASSFTGVGELFF
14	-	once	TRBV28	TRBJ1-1	TGTGCCAGCAGCCCCCGAGGGACTTTCACTGAAGCTTTCTTT	CASSPRGTFTEAFF
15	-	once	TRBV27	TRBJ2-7	TGTGCCAGCAGTTTATCGGGCGGGCGGTCCTACGAGCAGTACTTC	CASSLSGGRSYEQYF